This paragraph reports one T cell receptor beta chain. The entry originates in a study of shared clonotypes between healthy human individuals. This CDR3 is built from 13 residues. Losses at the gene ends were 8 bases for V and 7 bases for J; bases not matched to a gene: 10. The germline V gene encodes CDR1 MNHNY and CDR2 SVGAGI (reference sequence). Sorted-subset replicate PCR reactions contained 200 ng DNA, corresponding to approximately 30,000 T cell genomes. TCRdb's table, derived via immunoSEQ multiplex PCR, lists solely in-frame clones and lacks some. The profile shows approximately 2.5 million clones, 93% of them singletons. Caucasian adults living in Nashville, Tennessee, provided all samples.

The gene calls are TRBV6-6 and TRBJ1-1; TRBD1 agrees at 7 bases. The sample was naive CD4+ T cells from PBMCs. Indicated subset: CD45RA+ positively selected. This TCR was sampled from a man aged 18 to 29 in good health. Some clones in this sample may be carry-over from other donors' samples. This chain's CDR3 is CASGIGQVNEAFF. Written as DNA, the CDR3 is TGTGCCAGCGGAATTGGACAGGTTAATGAAGCTTTCTTT.